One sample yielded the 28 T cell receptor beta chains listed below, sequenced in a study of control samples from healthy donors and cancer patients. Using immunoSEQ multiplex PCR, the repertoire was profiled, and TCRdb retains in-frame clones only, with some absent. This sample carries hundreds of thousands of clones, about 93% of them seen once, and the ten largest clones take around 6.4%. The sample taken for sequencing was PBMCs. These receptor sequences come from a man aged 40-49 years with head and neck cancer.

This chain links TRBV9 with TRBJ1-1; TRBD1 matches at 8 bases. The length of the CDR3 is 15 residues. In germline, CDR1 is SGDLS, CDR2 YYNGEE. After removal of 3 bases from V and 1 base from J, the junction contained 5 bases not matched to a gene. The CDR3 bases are TGTGCCAGCAGCGCAGGACAGGGAGGGAACACTGAAGCTTTCTTT. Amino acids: CASSAGQGGNTEAFF.

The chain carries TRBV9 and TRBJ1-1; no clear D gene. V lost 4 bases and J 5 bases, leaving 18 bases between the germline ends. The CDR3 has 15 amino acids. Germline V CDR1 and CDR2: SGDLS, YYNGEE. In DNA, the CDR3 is TGTGCCAGCAGCAAATGGACCGATCGGAGGACTGAAGCTTTCTTT. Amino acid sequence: CASSKWTDRRTEAFF.

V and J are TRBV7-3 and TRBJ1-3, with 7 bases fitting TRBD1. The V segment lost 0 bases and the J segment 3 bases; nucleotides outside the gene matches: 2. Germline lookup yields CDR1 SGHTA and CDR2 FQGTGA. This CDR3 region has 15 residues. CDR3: CASSLTGGNGNTIYF. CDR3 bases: TGTGCCAGCAGCTTAACAGGGGGCAATGGAAACACCATATATTTT.

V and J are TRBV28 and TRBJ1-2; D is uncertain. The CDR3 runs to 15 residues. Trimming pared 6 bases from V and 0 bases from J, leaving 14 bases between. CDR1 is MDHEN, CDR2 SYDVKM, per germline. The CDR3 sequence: CASRIFDGANYGYTF. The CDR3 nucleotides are TGTGCCAGCAGAATATTCGACGGAGCTAACTATGGCTACACCTTC.

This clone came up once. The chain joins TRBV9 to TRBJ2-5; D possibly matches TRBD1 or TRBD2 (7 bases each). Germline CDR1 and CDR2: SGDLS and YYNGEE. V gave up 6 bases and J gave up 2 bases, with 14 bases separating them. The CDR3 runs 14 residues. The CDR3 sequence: CASTGGAWQETQYF. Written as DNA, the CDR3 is TGTGCCAGCACAGGGGGGGCTTGGCAAGAGACCCAGTACTTC. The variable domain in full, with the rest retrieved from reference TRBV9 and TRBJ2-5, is DSGVTQTPKHLITATGQRVTLRCSPRSGDLSVYWYQQSLDQGLQFLIQYYNGEERAKGNILERFSAQQFPDLHSELNLSSLELGDSALYFCASTGGAWQETQYFGPGTRLLVL.

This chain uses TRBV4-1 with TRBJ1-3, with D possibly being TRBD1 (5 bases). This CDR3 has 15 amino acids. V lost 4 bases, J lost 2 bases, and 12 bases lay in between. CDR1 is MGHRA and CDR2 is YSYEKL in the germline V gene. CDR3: CASSPLRGTGNTIYF. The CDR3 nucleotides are TGCGCCAGCAGCCCCCTGCGGGGGACTGGAAACACCATATATTTT.

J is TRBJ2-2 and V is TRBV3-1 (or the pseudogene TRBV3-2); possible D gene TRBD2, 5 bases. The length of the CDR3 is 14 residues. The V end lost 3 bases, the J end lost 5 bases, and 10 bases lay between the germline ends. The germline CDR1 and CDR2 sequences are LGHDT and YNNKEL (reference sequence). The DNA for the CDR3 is TGTGCCAGCAGCCACATGGACTCGACCGGGGAGCTGTTTTTT. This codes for CASSHMDSTGELFF.

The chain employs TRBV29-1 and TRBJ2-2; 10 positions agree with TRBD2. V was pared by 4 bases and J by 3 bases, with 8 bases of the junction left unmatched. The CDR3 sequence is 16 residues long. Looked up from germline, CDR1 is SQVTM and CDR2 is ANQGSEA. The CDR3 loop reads CSVAVGAGGYTGELFF. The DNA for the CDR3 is TGCAGCGTTGCTGTCGGAGCGGGGGGGTACACCGGGGAGCTGTTTTTT.

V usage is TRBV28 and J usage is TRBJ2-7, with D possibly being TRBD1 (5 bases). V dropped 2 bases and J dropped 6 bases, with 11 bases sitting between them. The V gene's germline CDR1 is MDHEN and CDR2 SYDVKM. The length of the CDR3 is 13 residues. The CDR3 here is CASSLRQGSEQYF. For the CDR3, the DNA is TGTGCCAGCAGTTTACGTCAGGGATCCGAGCAGTACTTC.

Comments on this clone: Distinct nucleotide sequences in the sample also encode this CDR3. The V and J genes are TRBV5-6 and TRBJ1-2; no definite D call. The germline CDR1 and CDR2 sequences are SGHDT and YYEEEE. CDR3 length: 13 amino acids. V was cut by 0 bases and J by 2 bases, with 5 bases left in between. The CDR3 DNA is TGTGCCAGCAGCTTGGGCGGAAACTATGGCTACACCTTC. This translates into CASSLGGNYGYTF.

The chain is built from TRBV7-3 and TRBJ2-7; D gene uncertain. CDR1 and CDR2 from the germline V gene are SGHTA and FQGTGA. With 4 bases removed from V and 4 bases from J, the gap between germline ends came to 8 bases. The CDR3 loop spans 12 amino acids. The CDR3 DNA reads TGTGCCAGCAGCTACAACGGATACGAGCAGTACTTC. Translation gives CASSYNGYEQYF.

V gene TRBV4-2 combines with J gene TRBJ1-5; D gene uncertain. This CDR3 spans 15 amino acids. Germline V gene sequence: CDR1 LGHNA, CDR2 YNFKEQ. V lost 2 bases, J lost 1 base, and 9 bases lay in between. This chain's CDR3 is CASSQLSVSNQPQHF. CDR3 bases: TGTGCCAGCAGCCAACTCTCAGTAAGCAATCAGCCCCAGCATTTT.

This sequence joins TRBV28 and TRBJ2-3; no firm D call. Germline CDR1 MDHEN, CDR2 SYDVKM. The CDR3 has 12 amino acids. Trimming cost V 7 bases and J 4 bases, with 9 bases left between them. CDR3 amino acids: CASTELPDTQYF. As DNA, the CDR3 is TGTGCCAGCACCGAACTCCCAGATACGCAGTATTTT.

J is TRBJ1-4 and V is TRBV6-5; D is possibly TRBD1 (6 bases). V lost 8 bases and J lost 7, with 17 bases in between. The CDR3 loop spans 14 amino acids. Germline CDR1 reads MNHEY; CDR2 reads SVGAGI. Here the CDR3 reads CASARGGAIEKLFF. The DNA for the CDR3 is TGTGCCAGCGCCCGGGGGGGGGCGATTGAAAAACTGTTTTTT.

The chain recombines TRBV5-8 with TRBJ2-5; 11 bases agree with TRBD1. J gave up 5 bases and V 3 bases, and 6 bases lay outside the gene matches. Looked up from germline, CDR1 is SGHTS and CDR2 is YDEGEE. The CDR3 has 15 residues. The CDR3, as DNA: TGTGCCAGCAGCTCGGACAGGGGGCGTAGGGAGACCCAGTACTTC. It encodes CASSSDRGRRETQYF.

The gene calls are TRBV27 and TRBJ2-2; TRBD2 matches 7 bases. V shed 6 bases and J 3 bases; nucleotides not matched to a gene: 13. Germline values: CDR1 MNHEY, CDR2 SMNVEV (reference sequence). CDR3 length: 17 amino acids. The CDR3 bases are TGTGCCAGCAGAACACTGGGAGGGGTGGTGGACACCGGGGAGCTGTTTTTT. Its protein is CASRTLGGVVDTGELFF.

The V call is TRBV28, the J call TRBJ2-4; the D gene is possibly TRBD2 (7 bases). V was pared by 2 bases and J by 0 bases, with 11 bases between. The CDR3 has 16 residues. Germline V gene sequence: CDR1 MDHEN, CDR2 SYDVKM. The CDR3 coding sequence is TGTGCCAGCAGTTTACGGGGGGCTCAAGCCAAAAACATTCAGTACTTC. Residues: CASSLRGAQAKNIQYF.

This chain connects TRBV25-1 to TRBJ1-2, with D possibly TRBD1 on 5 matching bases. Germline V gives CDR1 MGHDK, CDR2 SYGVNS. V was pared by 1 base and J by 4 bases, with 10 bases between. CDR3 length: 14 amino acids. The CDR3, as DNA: TGTGCCAGCAGTGAATGGGGTGGGGCCTATGGCTACACCTTC. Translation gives CASSEWGGAYGYTF.

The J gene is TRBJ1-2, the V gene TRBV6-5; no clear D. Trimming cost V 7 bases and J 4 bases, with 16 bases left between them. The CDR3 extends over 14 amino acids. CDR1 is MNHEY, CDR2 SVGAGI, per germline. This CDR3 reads CASIGYNTSYGYTF. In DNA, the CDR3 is TGTGCCAGCATTGGGTACAACACTAGCTATGGCTACACCTTC.

CDR3 amino acids: CASSLENQPQHF. As DNA, the CDR3 is TGTGCCAGCAGCTTAGAGAATCAGCCCCAGCATTTT. The V gene is TRBV7-9, the J gene TRBJ1-5; D is undetermined. The CDR3 contains 12 residues. Germline V lookup: CDR1 SEHNR, CDR2 FQNEAQ (reference sequence). Trimming pared 1 base from V and 4 bases from J, leaving 2 bases between.

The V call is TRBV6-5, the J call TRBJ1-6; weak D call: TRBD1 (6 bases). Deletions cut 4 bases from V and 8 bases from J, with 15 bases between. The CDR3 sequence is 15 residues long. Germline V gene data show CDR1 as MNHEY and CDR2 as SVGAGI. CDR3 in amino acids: CASSLNRVLDSPLHF. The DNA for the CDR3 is TGTGCCAGCAGTTTAAACAGGGTGCTGGATTCACCCCTCCACTTT.

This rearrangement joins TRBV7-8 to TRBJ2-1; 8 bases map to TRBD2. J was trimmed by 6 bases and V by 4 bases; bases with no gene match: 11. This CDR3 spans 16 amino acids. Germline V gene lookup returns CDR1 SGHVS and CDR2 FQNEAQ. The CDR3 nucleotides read TGTGCCAGCAGCTACATCGCCGGACTAGCCGGCAATGAGCAGTTCTTC. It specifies CASSYIAGLAGNEQFF.

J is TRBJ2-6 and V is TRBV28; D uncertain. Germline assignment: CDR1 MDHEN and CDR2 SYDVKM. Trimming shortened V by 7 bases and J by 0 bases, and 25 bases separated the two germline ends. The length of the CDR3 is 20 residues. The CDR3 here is CASINNLGKGIDSGANVLTF. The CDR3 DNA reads TGTGCCAGCATTAACAATCTGGGGAAGGGAATAGACTCTGGGGCCAACGTCCTGACTTTC.

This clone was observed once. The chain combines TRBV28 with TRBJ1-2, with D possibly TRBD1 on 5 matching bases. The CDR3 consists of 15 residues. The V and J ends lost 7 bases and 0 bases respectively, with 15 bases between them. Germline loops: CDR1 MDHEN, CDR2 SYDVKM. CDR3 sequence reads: CASIMGGEANYGYTF. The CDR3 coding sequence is TGTGCCAGCATCATGGGGGGGGAGGCTAACTATGGCTACACCTTC.

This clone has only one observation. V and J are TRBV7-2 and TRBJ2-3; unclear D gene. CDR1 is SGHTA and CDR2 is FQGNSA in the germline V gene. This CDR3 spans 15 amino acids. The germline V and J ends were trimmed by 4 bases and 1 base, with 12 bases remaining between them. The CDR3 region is CASSSNAGGTDTQYF. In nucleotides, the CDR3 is TGTGCCAGCAGCTCAAATGCCGGAGGCACAGATACGCAGTATTTT.

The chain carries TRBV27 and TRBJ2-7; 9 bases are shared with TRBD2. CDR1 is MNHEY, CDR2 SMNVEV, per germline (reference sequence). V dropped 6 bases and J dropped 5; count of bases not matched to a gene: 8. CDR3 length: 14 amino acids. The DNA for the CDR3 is TGTGCCAGCAGCCCCGGCCTAGCGGGGCACGAGCAGTACTTC. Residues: CASSPGLAGHEQYF.

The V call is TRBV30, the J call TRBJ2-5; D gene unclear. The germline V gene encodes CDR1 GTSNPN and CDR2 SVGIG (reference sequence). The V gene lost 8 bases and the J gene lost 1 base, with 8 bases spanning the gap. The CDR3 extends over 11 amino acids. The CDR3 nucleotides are TGTGCCGGATGCGGCCAAGAGACCCAGTACTTC. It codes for CAGCGQETQYF.

For the CDR3, the DNA is TGTGCCAGCTGCGGGAGGGTGGATGGCGAGCAGTACTTC. It translates to CASCGRVDGEQYF. This rearrangement joins TRBV6-5 to TRBJ2-7; 9 positions match TRBD2. The CDR3 is 13 amino acids. J gave up 6 bases and V 8 bases, and 8 bases lay outside the gene matches. In germline, CDR1 is MNHEY, CDR2 SVGAGI.